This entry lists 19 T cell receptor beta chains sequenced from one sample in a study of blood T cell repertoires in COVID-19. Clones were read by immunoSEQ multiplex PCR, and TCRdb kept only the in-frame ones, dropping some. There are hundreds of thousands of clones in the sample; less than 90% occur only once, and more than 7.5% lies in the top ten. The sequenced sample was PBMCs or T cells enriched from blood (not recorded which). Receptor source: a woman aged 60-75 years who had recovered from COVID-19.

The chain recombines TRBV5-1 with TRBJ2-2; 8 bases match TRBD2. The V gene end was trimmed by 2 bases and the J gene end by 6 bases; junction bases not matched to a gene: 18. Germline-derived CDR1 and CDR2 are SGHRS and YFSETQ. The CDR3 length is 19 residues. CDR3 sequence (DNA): TGCGCCAGCAGCTTCCTTACTAGCACGGGACTAGGGGAATCCGGGGAGCTGTTTTTT. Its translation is CASSFLTSTGLGESGELFF.

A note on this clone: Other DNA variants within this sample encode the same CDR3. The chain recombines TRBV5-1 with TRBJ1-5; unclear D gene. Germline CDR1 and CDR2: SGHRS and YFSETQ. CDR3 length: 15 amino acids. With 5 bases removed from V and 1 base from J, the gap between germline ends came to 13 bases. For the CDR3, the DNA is TGCGCCAGCAGTCTTGAGGGTGGAAGCAATCAGCCCCAGCATTTT. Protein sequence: CASSLEGGSNQPQHF.

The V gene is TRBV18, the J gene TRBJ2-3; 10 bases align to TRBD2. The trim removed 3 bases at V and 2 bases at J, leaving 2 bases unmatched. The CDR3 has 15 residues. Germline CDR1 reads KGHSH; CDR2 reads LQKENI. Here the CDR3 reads CASSPTSGATDTQYF. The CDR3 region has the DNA TGTGCCAGCTCACCTACTAGCGGGGCCACAGATACGCAGTATTTT. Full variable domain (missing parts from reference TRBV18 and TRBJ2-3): NAGVMQNPRHLVRRRGQEARLRCSPMKGHSHVYWYRQLPEEGLKFMVYLQKENIIDESGMPKERFSAEFPKEGPSILRIQQVVRGDSAAYFCASSPTSGATDTQYFGPGTRLTVL.

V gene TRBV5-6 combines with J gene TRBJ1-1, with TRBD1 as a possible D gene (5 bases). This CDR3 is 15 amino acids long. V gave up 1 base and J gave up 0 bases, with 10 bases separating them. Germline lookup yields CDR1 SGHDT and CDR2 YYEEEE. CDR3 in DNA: TGTGCCAGCAGCTTGAGGGGATTCATGAACACTGAAGCTTTCTTT. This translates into CASSLRGFMNTEAFF. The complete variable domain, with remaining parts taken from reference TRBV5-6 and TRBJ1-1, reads DAGVTQSPTHLIKTRGQQVTLRCSPKSGHDTVSWYQQALGQGPQFIFQYYEEEERQRGNFPDRFSGHQFPNYSSELNVNALLLGDSALYLCASSLRGFMNTEAFFGQGTRLTVV.

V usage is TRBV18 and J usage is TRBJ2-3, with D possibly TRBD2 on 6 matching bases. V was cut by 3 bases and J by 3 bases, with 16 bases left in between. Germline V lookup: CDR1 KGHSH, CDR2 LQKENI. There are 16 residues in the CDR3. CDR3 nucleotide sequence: TGTGCCAGCTCACCCGGCGGGGCTAGCGAAACAGATACGCAGTATTTT. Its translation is CASSPGGASETDTQYF.

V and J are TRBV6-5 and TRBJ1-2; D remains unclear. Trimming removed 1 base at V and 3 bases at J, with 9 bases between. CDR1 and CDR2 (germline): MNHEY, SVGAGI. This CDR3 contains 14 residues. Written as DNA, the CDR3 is TGTGCCAGCAGTTACTTGTCAGGATACTATGGCTACACCTTC. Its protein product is CASSYLSGYYGYTF.

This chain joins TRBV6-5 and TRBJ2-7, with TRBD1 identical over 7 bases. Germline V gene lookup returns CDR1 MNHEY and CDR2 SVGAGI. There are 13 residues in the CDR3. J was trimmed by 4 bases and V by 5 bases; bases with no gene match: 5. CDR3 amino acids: CASSRQGPYEQYV. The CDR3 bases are TGTGCCAGCAGTCGACAGGGTCCTTACGAGCAGTACGTC.

The CDR3 nucleotides are TGTGCCAGCAGTGAAATGAGTGTTACTAGCGGGTTCCGGGGACGAGAGACCCAGTACTTC. Residues: CASSEMSVTSGFRGRETQYF. The V gene is TRBV6-1, the J gene TRBJ2-5; 9 bases fit TRBD2. Germline V lookup: CDR1 MNHNS, CDR2 SASEGT. The trim removed 2 bases at V and 4 bases at J, leaving 20 bases unmatched. This CDR3 is 20 amino acids long.

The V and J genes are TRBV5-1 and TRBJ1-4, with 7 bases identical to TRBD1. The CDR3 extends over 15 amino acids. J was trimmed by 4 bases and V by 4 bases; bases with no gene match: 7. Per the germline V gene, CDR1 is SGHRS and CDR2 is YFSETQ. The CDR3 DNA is TGCGCCAGCAGCCCTCAGGGGGGAGGTAATGAAAAACTGTTTTTT. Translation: CASSPQGGGNEKLFF.

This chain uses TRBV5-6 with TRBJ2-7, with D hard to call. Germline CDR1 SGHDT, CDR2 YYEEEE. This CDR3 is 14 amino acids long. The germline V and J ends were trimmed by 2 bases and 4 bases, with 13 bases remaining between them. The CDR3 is CASSFSGYSYEQYV. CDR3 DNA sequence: TGTGCCAGCAGCTTTTCAGGATATTCTTACGAGCAGTACGTC.

The CDR3 sequence: CASSYQGSAEAFF. Here the CDR3 DNA reads TGTGCCAGCAGTTATCAGGGATCCGCTGAAGCTTTCTTT. The gene calls are TRBV2 and TRBJ1-1, with D tentatively TRBD1 (5 bases). CDR3 length: 13 amino acids. Germline V lookup: CDR1 SNHLY, CDR2 FYNNEI. Trimming took 5 bases from V and 6 from J, leaving 13 bases between them. Together with reference TRBV2 and TRBJ1-1, the CDR3 gives the full variable domain: EPEVTQTPSHQVTQMGQEVILRCVPISNHLYFYWYRQILGQKVEFLVSFYNNEISEKSEIFDDQFSVERPDGSNFTLKIRSTKLEDSAMYFCASSYQGSAEAFFGQGTRLTVV.

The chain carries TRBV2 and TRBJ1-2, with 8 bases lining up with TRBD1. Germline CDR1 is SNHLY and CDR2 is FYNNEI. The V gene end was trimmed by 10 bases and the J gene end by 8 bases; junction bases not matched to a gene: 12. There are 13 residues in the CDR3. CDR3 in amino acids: CAIFQGADGGYTF. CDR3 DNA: TGTGCCATCTTCCAGGGGGCTGATGGGGGCTACACCTTC.

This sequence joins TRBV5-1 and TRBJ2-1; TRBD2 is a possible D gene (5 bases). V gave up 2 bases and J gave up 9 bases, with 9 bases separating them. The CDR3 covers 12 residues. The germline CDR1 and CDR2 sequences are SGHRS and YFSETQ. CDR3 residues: CASSLQRFEQFF. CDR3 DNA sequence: TGCGCCAGCAGCTTACAGCGGTTTGAGCAGTTCTTC.

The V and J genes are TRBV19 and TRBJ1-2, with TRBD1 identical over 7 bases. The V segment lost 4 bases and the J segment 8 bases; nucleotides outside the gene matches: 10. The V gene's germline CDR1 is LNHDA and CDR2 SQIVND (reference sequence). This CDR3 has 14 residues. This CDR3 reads CASSKTGTVQGYTF. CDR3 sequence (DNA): TGTGCCAGTAGTAAGACCGGGACAGTACAAGGCTACACCTTC.

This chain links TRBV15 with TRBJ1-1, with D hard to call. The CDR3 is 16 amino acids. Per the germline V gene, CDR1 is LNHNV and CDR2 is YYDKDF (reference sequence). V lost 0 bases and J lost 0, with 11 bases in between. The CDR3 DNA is TGTGCCACCAGCAGAGATGGGAGGGTTCTGAACACTGAAGCTTTCTTT. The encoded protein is CATSRDGRVLNTEAFF.

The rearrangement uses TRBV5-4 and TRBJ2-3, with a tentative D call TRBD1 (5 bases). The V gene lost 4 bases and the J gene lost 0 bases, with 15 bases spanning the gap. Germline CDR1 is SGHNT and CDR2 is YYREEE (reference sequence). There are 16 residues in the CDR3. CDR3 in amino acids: CASSLAEGASTDTQYF. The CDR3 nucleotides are TGTGCCAGCAGCCTGGCCGAAGGGGCTAGCACAGATACGCAGTATTTT.

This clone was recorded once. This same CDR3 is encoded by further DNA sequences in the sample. CDR3 protein: CASSQADRVNYGYTF. CDR3 nucleotides: TGTGCCAGCAGCCAAGCGGACAGAGTCAACTATGGCTACACCTTC. The V gene is TRBV3-1 (or the pseudogene TRBV3-2), the J gene TRBJ1-2, with D possibly matching TRBD1 (6 bases). Trimming cost V 1 base and J 2 bases, with 11 bases left between them. CDR3 length equals 15 residues. The V gene's germline CDR1 is LGHDT and CDR2 YNNKEL (reference sequence).

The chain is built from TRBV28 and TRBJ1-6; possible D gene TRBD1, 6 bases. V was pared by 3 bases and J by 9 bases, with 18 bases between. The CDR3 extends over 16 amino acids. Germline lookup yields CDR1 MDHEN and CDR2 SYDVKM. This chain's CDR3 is CASSFQRTVGSSPLHF. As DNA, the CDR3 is TGTGCCAGCAGTTTCCAGAGGACAGTGGGGAGTTCACCCCTCCACTTT. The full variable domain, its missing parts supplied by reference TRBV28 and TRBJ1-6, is DVKVTQSSRYLVKRTGEKVFLECVQDMDHENMFWYRQDPGLGLRLIYFSYDVKMKEKGDIPEGYSVSREKKERFSLILESASTNQTSMYLCASSFQRTVGSSPLHFGNGTRLTVT.

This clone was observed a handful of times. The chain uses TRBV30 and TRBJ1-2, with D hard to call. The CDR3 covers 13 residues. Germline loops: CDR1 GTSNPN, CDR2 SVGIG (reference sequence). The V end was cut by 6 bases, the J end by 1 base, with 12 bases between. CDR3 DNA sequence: TGTGCCTGTTCAGAAGAGGGTAACTATGGCTACACCTTC. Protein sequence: CACSEEGNYGYTF. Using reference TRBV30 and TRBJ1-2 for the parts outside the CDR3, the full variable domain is SQTIHQWPATLVQPVGSPLSLECTVEGTSNPNLYWYRQAAGRGLQLLFYSVGIGQISSEVPQNLSASRPQDRQFILSSKKLLLSDSGFYLCACSEEGNYGYTFGSGTRLTVV.